Given below is one TCR beta chain in context. No cognate antigen has been identified for it. It has no much larger one-base neighbor in the sample; base qualities were not kept. The data were obtained in a study of response to subunit inactivated influenza vaccine (dated by TCRdb to about 2018). Regarding the complete study: Deep quantitative T cell receptor repertoire profiling was used in the study to track responses to a trivalent subunit inactivated influenza vaccine.

What the study reported, not specific to this receptor: According to the authors, only a limited number of new T cells may be recruited by each seasonal influenza vaccination.

Library generation was performed with RT-PCR. Sequencer: Illumina HiSeq 2500. Using fastp trimming at Q25 and MiXCR clonotype assembly, TCRdb reanalyzed the public sequencing data and kept in-frame beta chains. Rows with one shared CDR3 protein collapse into an entry with the most common genes and DNA. In this sample the table shows 610,000 or so distinct CDR3 sequences, about 14% of which occur a single time. The ten largest clones take up approximately 10% of the sample. The germline V gene encodes CDR1 MNHEY and CDR2 SVGAGI. Deletion took 2 bases off V and 3 bases off J, with a span of 9 bases between the germline ends. The CDR3 measures 14 amino acids from cysteine to phenylalanine. Only CDR3 DNA remains: 42 bases, in frame from the first base.

Rearrangement joined TRBV6-5 to TRBJ2-3, with no confident D gene call. The sequencing used PBMCs from blood, collected 11 to 12 days after vaccination. The sequence was collected from a man aged 45 to 65 who received an inactivated influenza vaccine. Donor details come from another sample of the same person, matched by shared clones. The encoded CDR3 is CASSYPTLTDTQYF. The DNA reads as follows: TGTGCCAGCAGTTACCCGACTTTGACAGATACGCAGTATTTT.